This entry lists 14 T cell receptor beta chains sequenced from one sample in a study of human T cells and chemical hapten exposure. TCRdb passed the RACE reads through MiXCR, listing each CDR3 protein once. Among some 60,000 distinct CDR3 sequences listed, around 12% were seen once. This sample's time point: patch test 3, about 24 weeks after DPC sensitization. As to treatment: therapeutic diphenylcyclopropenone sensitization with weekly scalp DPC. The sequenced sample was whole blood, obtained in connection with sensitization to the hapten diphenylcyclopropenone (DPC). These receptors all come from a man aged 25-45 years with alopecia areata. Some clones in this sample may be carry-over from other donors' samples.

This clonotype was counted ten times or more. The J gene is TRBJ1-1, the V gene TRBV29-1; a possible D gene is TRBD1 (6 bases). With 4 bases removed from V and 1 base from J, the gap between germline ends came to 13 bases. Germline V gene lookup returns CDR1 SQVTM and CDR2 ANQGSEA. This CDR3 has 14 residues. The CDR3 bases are TGCAGCGTTGCACCGACAGGAGGGAACACTGAAGCTTTCTTT. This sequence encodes CSVAPTGGNTEAFF.

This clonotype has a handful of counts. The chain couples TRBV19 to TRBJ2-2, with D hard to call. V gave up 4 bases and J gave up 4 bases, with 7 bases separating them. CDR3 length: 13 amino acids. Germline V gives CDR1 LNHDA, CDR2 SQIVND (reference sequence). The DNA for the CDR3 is TGTGCCAGTAGTAGAGGATCCACCGGGGAGCTGTTTTTT. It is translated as CASSRGSTGELFF.

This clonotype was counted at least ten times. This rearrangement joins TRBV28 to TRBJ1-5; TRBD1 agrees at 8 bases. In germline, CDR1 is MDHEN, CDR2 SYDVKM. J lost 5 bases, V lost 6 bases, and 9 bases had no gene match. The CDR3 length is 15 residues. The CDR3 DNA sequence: TGTGCCAGCAGCTCCTCCGGGACAGGTTATCAGCCCCAGCATTTT. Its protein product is CASSSSGTGYQPQHF.

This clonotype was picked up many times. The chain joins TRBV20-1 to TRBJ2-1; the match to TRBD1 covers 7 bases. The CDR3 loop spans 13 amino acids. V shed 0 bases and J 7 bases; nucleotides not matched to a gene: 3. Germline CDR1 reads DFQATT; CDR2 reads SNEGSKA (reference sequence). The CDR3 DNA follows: TGCAGTGCTAGAGACTACAGGGGAAATGAGCAGTTCTTC. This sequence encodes CSARDYRGNEQFF.

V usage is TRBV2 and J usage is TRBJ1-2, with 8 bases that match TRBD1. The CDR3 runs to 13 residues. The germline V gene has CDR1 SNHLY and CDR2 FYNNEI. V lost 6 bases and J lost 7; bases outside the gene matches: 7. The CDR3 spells CASRETGDAGYTF. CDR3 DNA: TGTGCCAGCAGGGAGACAGGGGATGCTGGCTACACCTTC.

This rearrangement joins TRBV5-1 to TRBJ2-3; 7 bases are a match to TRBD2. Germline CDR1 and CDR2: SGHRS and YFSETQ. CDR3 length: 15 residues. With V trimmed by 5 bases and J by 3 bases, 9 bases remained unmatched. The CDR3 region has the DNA TGCGCCAGCAGTTCCCATTCGGGGGGTACAGATACGCAGTATTTT. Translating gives CASSSHSGGTDTQYF.

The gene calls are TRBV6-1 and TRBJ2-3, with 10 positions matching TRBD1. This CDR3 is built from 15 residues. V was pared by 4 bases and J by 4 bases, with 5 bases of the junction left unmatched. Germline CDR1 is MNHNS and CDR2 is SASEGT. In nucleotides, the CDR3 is TGTGCCAGCAGTGGGGACAGGGGATACGCAGATACGCAGTATTTT. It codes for CASSGDRGYADTQYF.

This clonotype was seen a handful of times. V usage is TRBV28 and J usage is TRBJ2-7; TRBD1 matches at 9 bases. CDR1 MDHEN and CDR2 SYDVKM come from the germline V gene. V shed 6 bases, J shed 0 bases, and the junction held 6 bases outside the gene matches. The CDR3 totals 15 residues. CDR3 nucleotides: TGTGCCAGCAGAACAGGGGGCTTGAGCTCCTACGAGCAGTACTTC. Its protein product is CASRTGGLSSYEQYF.

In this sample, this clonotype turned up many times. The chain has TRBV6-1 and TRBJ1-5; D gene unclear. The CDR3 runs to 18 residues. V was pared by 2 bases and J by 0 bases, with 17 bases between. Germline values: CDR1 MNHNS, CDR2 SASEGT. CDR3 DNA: TGTGCCAGCAGTGAAAGGCCCCGGAACCTTTATAGCAATCAGCCCCAGCATTTT. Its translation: CASSERPRNLYSNQPQHF.

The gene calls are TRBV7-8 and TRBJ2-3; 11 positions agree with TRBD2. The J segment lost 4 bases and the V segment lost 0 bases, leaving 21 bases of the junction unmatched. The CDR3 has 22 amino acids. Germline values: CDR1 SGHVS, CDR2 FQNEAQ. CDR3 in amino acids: CASSLALIGPSGGPGRSDTQYF. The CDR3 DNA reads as TGTGCCAGCAGCTTAGCGTTAATAGGGCCTAGCGGGGGGCCGGGTCGGTCAGATACGCAGTATTTT.

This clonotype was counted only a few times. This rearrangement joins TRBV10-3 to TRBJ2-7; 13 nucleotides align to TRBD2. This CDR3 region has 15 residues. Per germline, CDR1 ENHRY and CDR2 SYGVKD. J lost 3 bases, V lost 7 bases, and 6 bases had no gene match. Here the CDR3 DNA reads TGTGCCATCACCCATGGACTAGCGGGGGACTACGAGCAGTACTTC. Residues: CAITHGLAGDYEQYF.

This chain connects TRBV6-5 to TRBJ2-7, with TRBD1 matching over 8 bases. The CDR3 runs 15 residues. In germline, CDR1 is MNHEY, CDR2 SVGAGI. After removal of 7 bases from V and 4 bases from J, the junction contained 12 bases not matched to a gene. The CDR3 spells CASTQGATALYEQYF. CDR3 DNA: TGTGCCAGCACCCAGGGGGCGACCGCCCTTTACGAGCAGTACTTC.

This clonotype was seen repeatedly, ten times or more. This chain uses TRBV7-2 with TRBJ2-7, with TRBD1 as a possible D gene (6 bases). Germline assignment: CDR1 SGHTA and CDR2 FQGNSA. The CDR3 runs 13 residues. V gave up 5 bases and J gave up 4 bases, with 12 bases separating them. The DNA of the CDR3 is TGTGCCAGCAGCCTCCGACAGGAGTACGAGCAGTACTTC. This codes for CASSLRQEYEQYF.

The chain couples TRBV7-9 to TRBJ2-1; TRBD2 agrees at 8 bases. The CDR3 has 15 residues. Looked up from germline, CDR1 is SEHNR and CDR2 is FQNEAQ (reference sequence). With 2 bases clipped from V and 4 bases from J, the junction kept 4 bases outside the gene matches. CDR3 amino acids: CASSLTGGMYNEQFF. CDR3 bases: TGTGCCAGCAGCTTAACGGGGGGGATGTACAATGAGCAGTTCTTC.